The 8 T cell receptor beta chains given below trace back to one sample, sequenced in a study of blood T cell repertoires in COVID-19. TCRdb keeps only in-frame clones here, not all; method: immunoSEQ multiplex PCR. The top ten clones hold less than 8% of a sample with around 180,000 clones, approximately 85% of them seen once. Sample: peripheral blood. The receptors were sampled from a man aged 80 or over with COVID-19, enrolled during active disease.

This clone was detected only once. The CDR3 protein is CASSQDTGPGDTQYF. CDR3 nucleotide sequence: TGTGCCAGCAGCCAAGATACAGGCCCTGGAGATACGCAGTATTTT. This chain links TRBV3-1 (or the pseudogene TRBV3-2) with TRBJ2-3; the D gene is possibly TRBD1 (5 bases). The CDR3 length is 15 residues. The ends were cut back, 0 bases at V and 5 bases at J, with 12 bases in the middle. Germline V gene data show CDR1 as LGHDT and CDR2 as YNNKEL (reference sequence).

This clone was seen a handful of times. This chain uses TRBV9 with TRBJ2-2; the match to TRBD1 covers 7 bases. This CDR3 has 14 residues. The V segment lost 2 bases and the J segment 5 bases; nucleotides outside the gene matches: 3. Germline CDR1 is SGDLS and CDR2 is YYNGEE. The CDR3 region is CASSVVQGTGELFF. The CDR3 DNA reads as TGTGCCAGCAGCGTTGTACAGGGGACCGGGGAGCTGTTTTTT.

V gene TRBV3-1 (or the pseudogene TRBV3-2) combines with J gene TRBJ2-5; 10 nucleotides align to TRBD2. This CDR3 comprises 16 residues. CDR1 and CDR2 from the germline V gene are LGHDT and YNNKEL (reference sequence). After removal of 2 bases from V and 4 bases from J, the junction contained 7 bases not matched to a gene. The CDR3 is CASSQTSGGAIETQYF. For the CDR3, the DNA is TGTGCCAGCAGCCAAACCAGCGGGGGGGCGATAGAGACCCAGTACTTC.

The chain links TRBV6-5 to TRBJ1-2; perhaps TRBD1 as D (5 bases). The CDR3 is 13 amino acids. V was trimmed by 8 bases and J by 1 base, leaving 11 bases between them. Per germline, CDR1 MNHEY and CDR2 SVGAGI. CDR3 in amino acids: CASPDSYNYGYTF. CDR3 coding DNA: TGTGCCAGCCCCGACAGCTATAACTATGGCTACACCTTC.

The chain recombines TRBV5-1 with TRBJ2-1, with 9 bases fitting TRBD2. Germline V gene sequence: CDR1 SGHRS, CDR2 YFSETQ. The CDR3 contains 15 residues. V gave up 2 bases and J gave up 8 bases; unmatched junction bases: 8. The CDR3 DNA sequence: TGCGCCAGCAGCTTACTAGCGGGCTCGTCCCATGAGCAGTTCTTC. This sequence encodes CASSLLAGSSHEQFF.

The V and J genes are TRBV19 and TRBJ1-3, with D hard to call. V was clipped by 7 bases and J by 5 bases, with 6 bases between them. This CDR3 has 11 amino acids. Per germline, CDR1 LNHDA and CDR2 SQIVND (reference sequence). DNA of the CDR3: TGTGCCAGTACCGGTCGAAACACCATATATTTT. Protein product: CASTGRNTIYF.

The rearrangement uses TRBV6-6 and TRBJ1-1; 9 nucleotides line up with TRBD1. Germline V gene data show CDR1 as MNHNY and CDR2 as SVGAGI (reference sequence). J was trimmed by 2 bases and V by 2 bases; bases with no gene match: 6. CDR3 size: 16 residues. CDR3 nucleotides: TGTGCCAGCAGTTACGGCCGGACAGGGGCCAACACTGAAGCTTTCTTT. Translated, it gives CASSYGRTGANTEAFF.

The chain couples TRBV7-3 to TRBJ2-7; a weak D match, TRBD1 (6 bases). Deletions cut 2 bases from V and 0 bases from J, with 8 bases between. This CDR3 contains 14 residues. Germline assignment: CDR1 SGHTA and CDR2 FQGTGA. DNA of the CDR3: TGTGCCAGCAGCTTAGACAGGTACTCCTACGAGCAGTACTTC. Translated, it gives CASSLDRYSYEQYF.